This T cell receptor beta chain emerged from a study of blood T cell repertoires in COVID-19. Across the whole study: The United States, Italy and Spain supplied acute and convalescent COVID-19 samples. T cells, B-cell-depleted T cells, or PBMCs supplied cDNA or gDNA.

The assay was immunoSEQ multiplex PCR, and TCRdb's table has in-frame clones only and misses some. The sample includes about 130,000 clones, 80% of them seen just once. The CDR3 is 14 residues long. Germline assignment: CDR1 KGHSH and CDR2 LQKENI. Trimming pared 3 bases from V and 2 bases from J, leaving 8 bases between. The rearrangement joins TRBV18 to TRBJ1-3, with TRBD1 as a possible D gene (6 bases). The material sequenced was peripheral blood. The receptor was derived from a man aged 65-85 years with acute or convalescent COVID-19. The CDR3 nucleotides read TGTGCCAGCTCACCCCAGGGGCCTGGAAACACCATATATTTT. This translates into CASSPQGPGNTIYF.